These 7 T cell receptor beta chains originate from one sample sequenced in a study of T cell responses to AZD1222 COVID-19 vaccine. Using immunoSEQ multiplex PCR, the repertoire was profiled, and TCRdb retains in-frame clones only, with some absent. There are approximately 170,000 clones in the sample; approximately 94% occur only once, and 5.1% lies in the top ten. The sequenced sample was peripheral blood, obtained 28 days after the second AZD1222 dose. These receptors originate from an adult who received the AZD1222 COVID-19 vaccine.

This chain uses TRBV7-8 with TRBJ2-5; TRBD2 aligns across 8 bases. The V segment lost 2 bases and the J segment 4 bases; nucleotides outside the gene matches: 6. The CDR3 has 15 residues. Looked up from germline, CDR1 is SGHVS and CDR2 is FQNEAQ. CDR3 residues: CASSLSGLVRETQYF. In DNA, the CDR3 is TGTGCCAGCAGCTTATCGGGACTAGTTCGAGAGACCCAGTACTTC.

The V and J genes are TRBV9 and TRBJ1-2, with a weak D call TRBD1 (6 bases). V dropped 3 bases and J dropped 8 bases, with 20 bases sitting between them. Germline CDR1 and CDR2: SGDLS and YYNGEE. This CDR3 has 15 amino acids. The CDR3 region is CASSEREWDILGYTF. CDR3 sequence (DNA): TGTGCCAGCAGCGAGAGGGAGTGGGACATCCTGGGCTACACCTTC.

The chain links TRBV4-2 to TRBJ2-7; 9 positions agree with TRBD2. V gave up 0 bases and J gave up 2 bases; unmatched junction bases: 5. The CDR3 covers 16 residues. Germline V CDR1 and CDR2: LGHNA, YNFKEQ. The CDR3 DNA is TGTGCCAGCAGCCAAGAGGAGCGGGAGGTCCCCTACGAGCAGTACTTC. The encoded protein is CASSQEEREVPYEQYF.

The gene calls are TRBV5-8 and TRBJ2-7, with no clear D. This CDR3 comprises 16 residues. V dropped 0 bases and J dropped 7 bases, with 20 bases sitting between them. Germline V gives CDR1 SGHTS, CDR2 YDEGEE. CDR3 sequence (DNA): TGTGCCAGCAGCTTGGGATTAGCCATCCAGTTCTCGGAGCAGTACTTC. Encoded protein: CASSLGLAIQFSEQYF.

The CDR3 nucleotides read TGTGCCAGCAGGGGCGGTACTAGCACAGATACGCAGTATTTT. Its protein product is CASRGGTSTDTQYF. The chain uses TRBV27 and TRBJ2-3; D is unclear. The germline V and J ends were trimmed by 6 bases and 0 bases, with 10 bases remaining between them. Germline V gene data show CDR1 as MNHEY and CDR2 as SMNVEV (reference sequence). This CDR3 contains 14 residues.

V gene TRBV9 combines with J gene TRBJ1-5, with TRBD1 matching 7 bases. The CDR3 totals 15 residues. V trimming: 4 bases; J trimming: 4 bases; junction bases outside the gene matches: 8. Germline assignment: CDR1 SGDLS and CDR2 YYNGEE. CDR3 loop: CASSRGGQFNQPQHF. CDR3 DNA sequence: TGTGCCAGCAGCCGAGGGGGACAGTTTAATCAGCCCCAGCATTTT.

CDR3 protein: CASSTQGAHGVDTEAFF. The CDR3 nucleotides read TGTGCCAGCAGTACCCAGGGGGCGCATGGGGTAGACACTGAAGCTTTCTTT. The gene calls are TRBV28 and TRBJ1-1; TRBD1 matches 8 bases. This CDR3 region has 17 residues. With 5 bases clipped from V and 3 bases from J, the junction kept 14 bases outside the gene matches. Germline V gene lookup returns CDR1 MDHEN and CDR2 SYDVKM.